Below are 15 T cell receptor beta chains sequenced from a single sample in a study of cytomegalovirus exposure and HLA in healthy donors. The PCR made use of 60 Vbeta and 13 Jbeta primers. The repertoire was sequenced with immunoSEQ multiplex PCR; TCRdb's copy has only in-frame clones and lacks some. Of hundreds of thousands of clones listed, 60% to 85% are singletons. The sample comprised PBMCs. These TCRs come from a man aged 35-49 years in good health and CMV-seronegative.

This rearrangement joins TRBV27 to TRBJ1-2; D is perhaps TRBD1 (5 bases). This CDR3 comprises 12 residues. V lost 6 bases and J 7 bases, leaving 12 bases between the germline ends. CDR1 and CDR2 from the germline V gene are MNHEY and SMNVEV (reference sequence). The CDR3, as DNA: TGTGCCAGCAGCGAGGGGAGGGGTGGCTACACCTTC. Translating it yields CASSEGRGGYTF.

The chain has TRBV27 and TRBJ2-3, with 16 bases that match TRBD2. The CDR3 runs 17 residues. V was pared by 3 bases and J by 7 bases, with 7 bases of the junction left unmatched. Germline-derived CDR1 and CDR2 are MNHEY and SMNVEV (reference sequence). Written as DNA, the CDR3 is TGTGCCAGCAGTTTGGGACTAGCGGGAGGGGGAGTCAATACGCAGTATTTT. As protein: CASSLGLAGGGVNTQYF.

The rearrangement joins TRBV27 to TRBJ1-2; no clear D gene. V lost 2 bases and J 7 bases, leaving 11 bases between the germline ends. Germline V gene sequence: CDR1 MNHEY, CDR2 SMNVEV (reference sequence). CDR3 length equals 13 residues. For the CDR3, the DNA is TGTGCCAGCAGTTTAGGGCAGATCGGTGGCTACACCTTC. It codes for CASSLGQIGGYTF.

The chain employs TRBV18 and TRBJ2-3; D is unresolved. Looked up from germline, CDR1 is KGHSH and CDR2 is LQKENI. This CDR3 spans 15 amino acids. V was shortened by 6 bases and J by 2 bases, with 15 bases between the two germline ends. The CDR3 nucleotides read TGTGCCAGCTCCAAGAGTTTGGTAAACACAGATACGCAGTATTTT. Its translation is CASSKSLVNTDTQYF.

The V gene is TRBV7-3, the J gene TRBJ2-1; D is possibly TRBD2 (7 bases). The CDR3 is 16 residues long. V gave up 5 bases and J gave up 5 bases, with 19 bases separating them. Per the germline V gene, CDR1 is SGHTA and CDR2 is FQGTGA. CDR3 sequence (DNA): TGTGCCAGCAGCCCCAGTTTGGGGGGGCCCAACAATGAGCAGTTCTTC. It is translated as CASSPSLGGPNNEQFF.

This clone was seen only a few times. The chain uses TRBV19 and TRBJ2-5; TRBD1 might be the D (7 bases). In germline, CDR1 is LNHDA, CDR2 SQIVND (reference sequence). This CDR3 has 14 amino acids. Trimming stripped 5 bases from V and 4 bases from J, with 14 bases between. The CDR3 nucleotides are TGTGCCAGTAGTTCGTGGAGGGGGCTAGAGACCCAGTACTTC. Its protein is CASSSWRGLETQYF.

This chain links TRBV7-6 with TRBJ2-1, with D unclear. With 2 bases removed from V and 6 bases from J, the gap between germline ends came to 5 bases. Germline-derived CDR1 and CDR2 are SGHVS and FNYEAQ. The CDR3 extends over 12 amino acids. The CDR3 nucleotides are TGTGCCAGCAGCTTATCTCCCAATGAGCAGTTCTTC. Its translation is CASSLSPNEQFF.

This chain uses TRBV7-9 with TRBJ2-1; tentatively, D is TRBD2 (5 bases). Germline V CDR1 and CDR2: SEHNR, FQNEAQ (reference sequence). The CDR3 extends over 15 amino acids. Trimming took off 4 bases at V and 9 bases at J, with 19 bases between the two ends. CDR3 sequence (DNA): TGTGCCAGCAGCTCGGAGCGGCACGGTCCGGGTGAGCAGTTCTTC. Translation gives CASSSERHGPGEQFF.

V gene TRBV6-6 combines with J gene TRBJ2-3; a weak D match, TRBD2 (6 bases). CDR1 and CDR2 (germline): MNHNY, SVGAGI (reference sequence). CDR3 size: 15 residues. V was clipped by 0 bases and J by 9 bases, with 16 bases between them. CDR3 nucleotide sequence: TGTGCCAGCAGTTACTCGTGGGACTTTTACGAGACGCAGTATTTT. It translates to CASSYSWDFYETQYF.

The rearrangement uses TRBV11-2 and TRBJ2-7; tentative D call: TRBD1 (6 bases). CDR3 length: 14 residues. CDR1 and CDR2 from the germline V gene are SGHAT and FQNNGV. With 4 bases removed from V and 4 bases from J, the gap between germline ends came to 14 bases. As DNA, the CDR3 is TGTGCCAGCAGCTACCCAGGGGCACAATACGAGCAGTACTTC. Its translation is CASSYPGAQYEQYF.

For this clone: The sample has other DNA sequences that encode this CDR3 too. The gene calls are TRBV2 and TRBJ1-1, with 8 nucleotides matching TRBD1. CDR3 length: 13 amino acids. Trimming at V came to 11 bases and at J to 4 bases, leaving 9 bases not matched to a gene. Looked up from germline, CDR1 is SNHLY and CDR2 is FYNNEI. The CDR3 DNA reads TGTGCCTCCTATGGACAGGGAGGCACTGAAGCTTTCTTT. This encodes CASYGQGGTEAFF.

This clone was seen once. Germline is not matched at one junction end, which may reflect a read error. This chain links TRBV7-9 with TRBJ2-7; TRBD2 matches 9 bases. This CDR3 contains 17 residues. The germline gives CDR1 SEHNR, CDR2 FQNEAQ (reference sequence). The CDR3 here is CSSSLGSGGPLGGEQYF. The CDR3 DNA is TGTTCCAGCAGCTTAGGCAGCGGGGGGCCCCTGGGAGGCGAGCAGTACTTC.

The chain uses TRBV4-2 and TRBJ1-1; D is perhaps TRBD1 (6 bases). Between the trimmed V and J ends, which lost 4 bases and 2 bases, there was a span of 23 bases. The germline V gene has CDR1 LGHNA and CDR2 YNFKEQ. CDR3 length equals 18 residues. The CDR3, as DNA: TGTGCCAGCAGCCCGAGTAGGCAGGGGACCACCGGAAACACTGAAGCTTTCTTT. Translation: CASSPSRQGTTGNTEAFF.

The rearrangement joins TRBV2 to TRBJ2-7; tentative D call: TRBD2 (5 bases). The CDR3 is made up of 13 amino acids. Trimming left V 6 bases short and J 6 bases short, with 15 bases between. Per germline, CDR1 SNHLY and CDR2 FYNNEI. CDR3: CASSPGRAVEQYF. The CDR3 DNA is TGTGCCAGCAGCCCGGGCAGAGCGGTCGAGCAGTACTTC.

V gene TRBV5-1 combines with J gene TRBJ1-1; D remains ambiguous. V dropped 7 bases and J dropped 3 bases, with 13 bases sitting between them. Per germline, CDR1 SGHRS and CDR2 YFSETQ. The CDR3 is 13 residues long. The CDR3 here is CASRLAVDTEAFF. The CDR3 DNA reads TGCGCCAGCCGCCTAGCAGTGGACACTGAAGCTTTCTTT.